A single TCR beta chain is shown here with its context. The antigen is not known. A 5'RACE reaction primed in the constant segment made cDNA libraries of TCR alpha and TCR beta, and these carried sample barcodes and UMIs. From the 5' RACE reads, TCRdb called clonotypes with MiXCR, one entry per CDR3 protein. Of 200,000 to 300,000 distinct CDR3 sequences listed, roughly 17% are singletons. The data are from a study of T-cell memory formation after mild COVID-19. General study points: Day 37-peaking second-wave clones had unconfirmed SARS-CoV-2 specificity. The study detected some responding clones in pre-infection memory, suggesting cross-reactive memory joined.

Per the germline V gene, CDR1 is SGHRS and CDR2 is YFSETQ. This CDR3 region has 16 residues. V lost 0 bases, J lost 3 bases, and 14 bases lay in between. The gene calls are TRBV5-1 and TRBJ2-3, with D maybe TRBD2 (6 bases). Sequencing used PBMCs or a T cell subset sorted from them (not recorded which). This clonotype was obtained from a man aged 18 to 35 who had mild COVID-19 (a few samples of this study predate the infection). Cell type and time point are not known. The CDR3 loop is CASSLGPAGLTDTQYF. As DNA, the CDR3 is TGCGCCAGCAGCTTGGGGCCGGCGGGGCTGACAGATACGCAGTATTTT.